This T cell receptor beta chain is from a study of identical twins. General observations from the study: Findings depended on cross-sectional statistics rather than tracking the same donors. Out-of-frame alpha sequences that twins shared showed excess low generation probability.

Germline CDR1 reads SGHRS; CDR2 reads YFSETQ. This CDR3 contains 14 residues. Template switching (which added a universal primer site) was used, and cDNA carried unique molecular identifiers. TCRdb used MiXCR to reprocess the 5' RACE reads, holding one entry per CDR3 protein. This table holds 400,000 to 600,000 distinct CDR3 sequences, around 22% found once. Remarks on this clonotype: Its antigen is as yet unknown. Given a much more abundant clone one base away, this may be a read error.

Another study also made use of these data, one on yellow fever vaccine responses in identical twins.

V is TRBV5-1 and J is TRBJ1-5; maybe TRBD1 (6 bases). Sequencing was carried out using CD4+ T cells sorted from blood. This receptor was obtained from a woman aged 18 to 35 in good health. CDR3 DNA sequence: TGCTCCAGCAGCTTGGGGGCAGAGAATCAGCCCCAGCATTTT. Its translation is CSSSLGAENQPQHF.